The 8 T cell receptor beta chains below come from one sample, sequenced in a study of T cell changes during pregnancy in multiple sclerosis. Produced via immunoSEQ multiplex PCR; TCRdb's table is partial and in-frame only. Of 65,000 to 95,000 clones in the sample, 75% to 90% were seen once. The specimen comprised peripheral blood, sampled before pregnancy. The origin of the receptors is a female donor with multiple sclerosis, enrolled in a pregnancy study.

This chain links TRBV6-5 with TRBJ2-5; D unclear. V was shortened by 2 bases and J by 4 bases, with 14 bases between the two germline ends. The CDR3 sequence is 15 residues long. Germline V CDR1 and CDR2: MNHEY, SVGAGI. CDR3 loop: CASSYVGSTGETQYF. As DNA, the CDR3 is TGTGCCAGCAGTTACGTAGGCAGTACGGGAGAGACCCAGTACTTC.

This chain uses TRBV19 with TRBJ2-7, with TRBD1 matching over 11 bases. The V and J ends lost 7 bases and 6 bases, in that order; junction bases with no gene match: 11. Germline-derived CDR1 and CDR2 are LNHDA and SQIVND (reference sequence). CDR3 length equals 15 residues. CDR3 residues: CASNLVPGQGGEQYF. CDR3 nucleotides: TGTGCCAGTAATCTCGTCCCGGGACAGGGGGGCGAGCAGTACTTC.

This chain connects TRBV6-1 to TRBJ1-4, with D possibly matching TRBD1 (5 bases). The V end was cut by 4 bases, the J end by 6 bases, with 15 bases between. This CDR3 contains 15 residues. Germline assignment: CDR1 MNHNS and CDR2 SASEGT. For the CDR3, the DNA is TGTGCCAGCAGTGCCCCAATCGTCAGGGATGAAAAACTGTTTTTT. Its translation is CASSAPIVRDEKLFF.

V and J are TRBV7-9 and TRBJ2-6, with D maybe TRBD1 (6 bases). Trimming shortened V by 2 bases and J by 4 bases, and 15 bases separated the two germline ends. The CDR3 has 17 amino acids. Germline-derived CDR1 and CDR2 are SEHNR and FQNEAQ (reference sequence). The DNA for the CDR3 is TGTGCCAGCAGCTTAAGCCCTGACAGGTCCGGGGCCAACGTCCTGACTTTC. Translating it yields CASSLSPDRSGANVLTF. Full variable domain (remainder filled in from reference TRBV7-9 and TRBJ2-6): DTGVSQNPRHKITKRGQNVTFRCDPISEHNRLYWYRQTLGQGPEFLTYFQNEAQLEKSRLLSDRFSAERPKGSFSTLEIQRTEQGDSAMYLCASSLSPDRSGANVLTFGAGSRLTVL.

The chain joins TRBV5-1 to TRBJ1-1, with a possible D match to TRBD1 (5 bases). Looked up from germline, CDR1 is SGHRS and CDR2 is YFSETQ. The V end was cut by 2 bases, the J end by 5 bases, with 19 bases between. This CDR3 has 16 amino acids. For the CDR3, the DNA is TGCGCCAGCAGCTTCGAATTGTGGGGGAGGAGGACTGAAGCTTTCTTT. Residues: CASSFELWGRRTEAFF.

In the case of this clone: Other nucleotide sequences in the sample specify the same CDR3. The chain joins TRBV5-4 to TRBJ1-4, with 7 bases identical to TRBD1. Unmatched junction bases numbered 3, after V lost 4 bases and J lost 0 bases. The CDR3 totals 15 residues. CDR1 is SGHNT and CDR2 is YYREEE in the germline V gene (reference sequence). Here the CDR3 reads CASSPGGTTNEKLFF. CDR3 in DNA: TGTGCCAGCAGCCCAGGGGGGACAACTAATGAAAAACTGTTTTTT. Based on the CDR3 plus reference TRBV5-4 and TRBJ1-4, the full variable domain is ETGVTQSPTHLIKTRGQQVTLRCSSQSGHNTVSWYQQALGQGPQFIFQYYREEENGRGNFPPRFSGLQFPNYSSELNVNALELDDSALYLCASSPGGTTNEKLFFGSGTQLSVL.

This chain links TRBV6-6 with TRBJ2-5; D gene uncertain. Trimming took 4 bases from V and 2 from J, leaving 17 bases between them. Germline V gene data show CDR1 as MNHNY and CDR2 as SVGAGI (reference sequence). CDR3 length equals 16 residues. CDR3 DNA sequence: TGTGCCAGCAGTTCTCCATCTAGAGCAAGACAAGAGACCCAGTACTTC. Protein: CASSSPSRARQETQYF.

The chain links TRBV6-5 to TRBJ1-1, with D unclear. The V and J ends lost 7 bases and 3 bases respectively, with 12 bases between them. The germline CDR1 and CDR2 sequences are MNHEY and SVGAGI. The CDR3 is 13 amino acids. The CDR3 here is CASNPDWDTEAFF. CDR3 in DNA: TGTGCCAGCAATCCGGACTGGGACACTGAAGCTTTCTTT.